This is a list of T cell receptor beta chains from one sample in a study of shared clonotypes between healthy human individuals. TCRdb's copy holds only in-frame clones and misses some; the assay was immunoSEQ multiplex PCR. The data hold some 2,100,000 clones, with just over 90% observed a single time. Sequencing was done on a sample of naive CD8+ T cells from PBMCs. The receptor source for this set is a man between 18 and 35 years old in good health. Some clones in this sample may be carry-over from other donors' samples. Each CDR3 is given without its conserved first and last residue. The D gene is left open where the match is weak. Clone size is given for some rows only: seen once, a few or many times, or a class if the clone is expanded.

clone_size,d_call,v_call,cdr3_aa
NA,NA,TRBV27,ASSLVEVPDTQY
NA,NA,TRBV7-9,ASHPGQSGANVLT
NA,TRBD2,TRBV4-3,ASSPGVAGENEQF
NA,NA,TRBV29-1,SAGLQNTGELF
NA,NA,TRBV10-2,ASSEGYGSNEQF
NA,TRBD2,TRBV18,ASSPFGEGGGAEQY
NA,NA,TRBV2,ASSQGAGTLNTEAF
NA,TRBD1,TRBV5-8,ASSLGTGTQETQY
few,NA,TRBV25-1,ASSLTSDSYRLAF
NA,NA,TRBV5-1,ASSLRPNEQF
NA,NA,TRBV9,ASSVVGTRAWGYT
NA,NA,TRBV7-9,ASSPKPGLQF
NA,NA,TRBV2,ASSGTGKASGANVLT
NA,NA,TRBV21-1,ASRDRGQSYEQY
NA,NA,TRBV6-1,ASRNEPWVDEQY
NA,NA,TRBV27,ASRFITQGVYNEQF
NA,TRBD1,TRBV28,ASSLGQGGTGELF
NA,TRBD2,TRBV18,ASSTSGRVETQY
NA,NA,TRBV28,ASSGSRASYEQY
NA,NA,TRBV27,ASRYGGAITEAF